This TCR beta chain was captured by sequencing in a study of blood T cell repertoires in COVID-19. Study-level information: Italy, Spain and the United States were the sources of the convalescent and acute COVID-19 samples. T cells, B-cell-depleted T cells, or PBMCs provided the cDNA or gDNA that served as material.

Trimming at V came to 6 bases and at J to 7 bases, leaving 6 bases not matched to a gene. The CDR3 is 14 amino acids. Germline V gene lookup returns CDR1 LNHDA and CDR2 SQIVND (reference sequence). As originally analysed: It was from reference gene primer amplification that nucleated cell counts were estimated. The repertoire was sequenced with immunoSEQ multiplex PCR; TCRdb's copy has only in-frame clones and lacks some. The DNA was the basis for D and trimming; V, J and clone size are from that table. The sample comprises approximately 130,000 clones, more than 75% of which are singletons, and approximately 20% rests with the top ten.

The clonotype was recovered from a woman aged 45 to 65 who had recovered from COVID-19. Sequenced sample: peripheral blood. The chain couples TRBV19 to TRBJ2-1; TRBD2 aligns across 10 bases. CDR3 bases: TGTGCCAGTAGATCCTCTAGCGGGAGAAATGAGCAGTTCTTC. As protein: CASRSSSGRNEQFF.